The table lists the clone carrying this TCR beta chain with a few counts. Its antigen is undetermined. V shed 0 bases and J 2 bases; nucleotides not matched to a gene: 10. Germline assignment: CDR1 SGHRS and CDR2 YFSETQ. This CDR3 has 19 amino acids. The source of the sample is a study of blood T cells in healthy people across ages. About the study: Per two T cells, template switching captured roughly one barcoded beta molecule.

Each sample gave at least 7 million isolated PBMCs. Study-wide results and limits: Calculation of diversity from one million T cells yielded estimates considered to be underestimates.

With a J-beta primer mix and a sample-barcoded 5' primer, a second PCR ran about 7 to 12 cycles. A single record per CDR3 protein comes from TCRdb applying MiXCR to the 5' RACE reads. The table records about 1.5 million distinct CDR3 sequences, roughly 43% of them present only once. Sequencing was done on a sample of blood. The chain combines TRBV5-1 with TRBJ2-3; TRBD2 matches at 12 bases. The receptor's source is a woman aged 18-29 years in good health. The CDR3 sequence is CASSLGLAGAVQNTDTQYF. CDR3 sequence (DNA): TGCGCCAGCAGCTTGGGACTAGCGGGGGCCGTTCAAAACACAGATACGCAGTATTTT.